This TCR beta chain derives from a study of cytomegalovirus exposure and HLA in healthy donors. J lost 7 bases, V lost 1 base, and 10 bases had no gene match. CDR3 length: 17 residues. Germline CDR1 is SGHTA and CDR2 is FQGNSA. The PCR had 60 Vbeta and 13 Jbeta primers. Libraries were prepared by immunoSEQ multiplex PCR; TCRdb keeps only in-frame clonotypes and omits some of them. The sample yields about 130,000 clones, roughly 74% seen once. This clonotype originated in a middle-aged man in good health and CMV-seronegative. The gene calls are TRBV7-2 and TRBJ2-3, with 11 bases aligning to TRBD2. The sequencing input was PBMCs. For the CDR3, the DNA is TGTGCCAGCAGCTTAGGGGTGCTAGCGGGGGGCCAGAATACGCAGTATTTT. Amino acid sequence: CASSLGVLAGGQNTQYF.